These 27 T cell receptor beta chains share one sample of origin, sequenced in a study of blood T cells in healthy people across ages. Combining a sample-barcoded 5' primer with a J-beta primer mix, a second PCR ran for roughly 7 to 11 cycles. TCRdb re-called the 5' RACE reads with MiXCR, one entry per CDR3 protein. The table has about 780,000 distinct CDR3 sequences, less than 60% seen once. The sample consisted of blood. All receptors come from a man aged 80 or over in good health.

There are a few counts of this clonotype. The rearrangement uses TRBV9 and TRBJ2-6; D may be TRBD1 or TRBD2 (5 bases each). The V and J ends lost 3 bases and 0 bases respectively, with 13 bases between them. Germline V gene lookup returns CDR1 SGDLS and CDR2 YYNGEE. The CDR3 sequence is 17 residues long. The CDR3 is CASSARDGNSGANVLTF. The CDR3 DNA reads as TGTGCCAGCAGCGCCCGGGACGGAAACTCTGGGGCCAACGTCCTGACTTTC.

The V and J genes are TRBV5-1 and TRBJ2-4; 10 bases are a match to TRBD2. Trimming took 3 bases from V and 4 from J; bases not matched to a gene: 1. CDR1 and CDR2 from the germline V gene are SGHRS and YFSETQ. The CDR3 covers 14 residues. The CDR3 protein is CASSSTSGKNIQYF. The DNA for the CDR3 is TGCGCCAGCAGCTCGACTAGCGGGAAAAACATTCAGTACTTC.

Only one count was recorded for this clonotype. This chain joins TRBV6-5 and TRBJ2-7, with D possibly TRBD1 on 5 matching bases. The germline gives CDR1 MNHEY, CDR2 SVGAGI. The V end was cut by 6 bases, the J end by 1 base, with 13 bases between. The CDR3 totals 14 residues. CDR3 sequence: CASSQGWSSYEQYF. The CDR3 bases are TGTGCCAGCAGCCAGGGATGGAGTTCCTACGAGCAGTACTTC.

The J gene is TRBJ1-2, the V gene TRBV6-6; perhaps TRBD1 as D (5 bases). This CDR3 contains 14 residues. Germline CDR1 MNHNY, CDR2 SVGAGI (reference sequence). Trimming removed 1 base from V and 4 bases from J, with 10 bases in between. The chain's CDR3 is CASSYFQGGYGYTF. CDR3 DNA: TGTGCCAGCAGTTACTTCCAGGGAGGCTATGGCTACACCTTC.

The gene calls are TRBV20-1 and TRBJ2-3, with 11 bases that match TRBD2. CDR3 length: 15 amino acids. The V gene end was trimmed by 5 bases and the J gene end by 5 bases; junction bases not matched to a gene: 9. CDR1 DFQATT and CDR2 SNEGSKA come from the germline V gene (reference sequence). The CDR3 reads CSAGPLAGVVDTQYF. DNA of the CDR3: TGCAGTGCTGGACCACTAGCGGGAGTGGTAGATACGCAGTATTTT.

The rearrangement uses TRBV12-3 or TRBV12-4 and TRBJ2-5; D possibly uses TRBD1 or TRBD2 (5 bases each). V lost 1 base and J lost 13, with 13 bases in between. The CDR3 consists of 12 residues. The CDR3 reads CASSLGGSIGYF. In DNA, the CDR3 is TGTGCCAGCAGTTTAGGGGGGTCAATCGGGTACTTC.

This clonotype has more than one count but fewer than ten. V and J are TRBV20-1 and TRBJ2-5; 10 nucleotides agree with TRBD2. The germline gives CDR1 DFQATT, CDR2 SNEGSKA (reference sequence). V gave up 6 bases and J gave up 4 bases; unmatched junction bases: 11. This CDR3 comprises 15 residues. The CDR3 protein is CSAPPLAGVGETQYF. CDR3 bases: TGCAGTGCCCCGCCCCTAGCGGGAGTTGGAGAGACCCAGTACTTC.

This clonotype came up a few times. V usage is TRBV2 and J usage is TRBJ2-7; D is tentatively TRBD1 or TRBD2 (5 bases each). Trimming took 3 bases from V and 6 from J, leaving 15 bases between them. Looked up from germline, CDR1 is SNHLY and CDR2 is FYNNEI. The CDR3 runs to 14 residues. CDR3 loop: CASSEEGKRGEQYF. CDR3 nucleotides: TGTGCCAGCAGTGAGGAAGGGAAGAGGGGCGAGCAGTACTTC. Complete variable domain (other parts from reference TRBV2 and TRBJ2-7): EPEVTQTPSHQVTQMGQEVILRCVPISNHLYFYWYRQILGQKVEFLVSFYNNEISEKSEIFDDQFSVERPDGSNFTLKIRSTKLEDSAMYFCASSEEGKRGEQYFGPGTRLTVT.

The chain links TRBV12-3 or TRBV12-4 to TRBJ2-3, with unresolved D. The CDR3 totals 13 residues. Deletions cut 1 base from V and 4 bases from J, with 6 bases between. As DNA, the CDR3 is TGTGCCAGCAGTTTAGAAACGTCAGATACGCAGTATTTT. This sequence encodes CASSLETSDTQYF.

Points on this clonotype: This may come from a read error, since a much larger clone is one base off. Since no conserved phenylalanine or tryptophan closes the CDR3, a read error is the likely cause. The chain uses TRBV27 and TRBJ2-3; 7 positions match TRBD1. The V and J ends lost 5 bases and 4 bases, in that order; junction bases with no gene match: 6. Germline-derived CDR1 and CDR2 are MNHEY and SMNVEV (reference sequence). The CDR3 loop spans 14 amino acids. The CDR3 is CASSPRQGSDTQYV. CDR3 bases: TGTGCCAGCAGTCCACGACAGGGCTCAGATACGCAGTATGTT.

This clonotype was found a few times. V usage is TRBV6-1 and J usage is TRBJ2-7; D remains unclear. V lost 5 bases to trimming and J lost 0 bases, with 17 bases between them. The length of the CDR3 is 16 residues. From germline, CDR1 is MNHNS and CDR2 SASEGT. The CDR3 spells CASSSFGRQNSYEQYF. The DNA for the CDR3 is TGTGCCAGCAGTAGTTTCGGACGGCAGAACTCCTACGAGCAGTACTTC.

The chain links TRBV29-1 to TRBJ1-2, with 9 bases identical to TRBD1. The V gene end was trimmed by 0 bases and the J gene end by 8 bases; junction bases not matched to a gene: 4. Per germline, CDR1 SQVTM and CDR2 ANQGSEA. The CDR3 loop spans 13 amino acids. The DNA of the CDR3 is TGCAGCGTTGAAGACCGGGACAGGGCCGGCTACACCTTC. Its protein product is CSVEDRDRAGYTF.

The sample holds many counts of this clonotype. The chain uses TRBV12-3 or TRBV12-4 and TRBJ2-1; no firm D call. Trimming removed 5 bases at V and 6 bases at J, with 8 bases between. The CDR3 is 12 amino acids. The CDR3 protein is CASSLVVNEQFF. The CDR3, as DNA: TGTGCCAGCAGTCTAGTGGTCAATGAGCAGTTCTTC.

The chain links TRBV5-1 to TRBJ2-3; 9 bases align to TRBD2. Germline V gives CDR1 SGHRS, CDR2 YFSETQ. The V segment lost 5 bases and the J segment 5 bases; nucleotides outside the gene matches: 6. CDR3 size: 14 residues. CDR3: CASRPGLAKDTQYF. The CDR3 DNA is TGCGCCAGCAGGCCGGGACTAGCTAAAGATACGCAGTATTTT.

This chain links TRBV2 with TRBJ1-2, with a possible D match to TRBD1 (5 bases). The V gene lost 7 bases and the J gene lost 4 bases, with 16 bases spanning the gap. Germline CDR1 SNHLY, CDR2 FYNNEI. The length of the CDR3 is 14 residues. DNA for the CDR3: TGTGCCAGCATCCACCTTCGGGACCCCTATGGCTACACCTTC. This gives the protein CASIHLRDPYGYTF. Full variable domain (remainder filled in from reference TRBV2 and TRBJ1-2): EPEVTQTPSHQVTQMGQEVILRCVPISNHLYFYWYRQILGQKVEFLVSFYNNEISEKSEIFDDQFSVERPDGSNFTLKIRSTKLEDSAMYFCASIHLRDPYGYTFGSGTRLTVV.

V usage is TRBV4-2 and J usage is TRBJ2-1; 11 positions agree with TRBD2. Germline CDR1 LGHNA, CDR2 YNFKEQ. CDR3 length: 16 amino acids. V dropped 3 bases and J dropped 9; count of bases not matched to a gene: 10. The CDR3: CASSQAVAGGPVEQFF. The CDR3 DNA is TGTGCCAGCAGCCAGGCCGTAGCGGGGGGGCCCGTTGAGCAGTTCTTC.

In its sample, this clonotype was seen a few times. The chain has TRBV7-9 and TRBJ2-3; D possibly uses TRBD1 or TRBD2 (5 bases each). CDR3 length: 14 amino acids. V lost 4 bases and J lost 4, with 12 bases in between. The germline CDR1 and CDR2 sequences are SEHNR and FQNEAQ (reference sequence). In nucleotides, the CDR3 is TGTGCCAGCAGCTCCTCCGGGGACCCAGATACGCAGTATTTT. Translating it yields CASSSSGDPDTQYF.

Only a few counts were recorded for this clonotype. The chain links TRBV14 to TRBJ2-5; a possible D gene is TRBD2 (6 bases). V lost 1 base to trimming and J lost 4 bases, with 13 bases between them. Per germline, CDR1 SGHDN and CDR2 FVKESK. This CDR3 region has 15 residues. The CDR3 nucleotides read TGTGCCAGCAGCCAAGCGTCCGGGAGTCGAGAGACCCAGTACTTC. It is translated as CASSQASGSRETQYF.

This clonotype was seen a few times. The J gene is TRBJ2-5, the V gene TRBV6-2 or TRBV6-3, with D uncertain. Trimming pared 2 bases from V and 4 bases from J, leaving 11 bases between. CDR3 length: 14 amino acids. Germline assignment: CDR1 MNHEY and CDR2 SVGEGT. In DNA form, the CDR3 reads TGTGCCAGCAGTTACGGAGATCTGGGAGAGACCCAGTACTTC. Translating gives CASSYGDLGETQYF.

As DNA, the CDR3 is TGTGCCAGCAGCAGAGACAGGGGGTTCAATGAGCAGTTCTTC. Translated: CASSRDRGFNEQFF. V and J are TRBV7-2 and TRBJ2-1; 9 nucleotides agree with TRBD1. Germline V gene lookup returns CDR1 SGHTA and CDR2 FQGNSA. J lost 6 bases, V lost 5 bases, and 5 bases had no gene match. The CDR3 totals 14 residues.

The chain combines TRBV20-1 with TRBJ1-4, with a tentative D call TRBD1 (5 bases). There are 12 residues in the CDR3. The germline gives CDR1 DFQATT, CDR2 SNEGSKA (reference sequence). CDR3 DNA sequence: TGCAGGCCCCAGGGCGGGAATGAAAAACTGTTTTTT. The encoded protein is CRPQGGNEKLFF.

The V call is TRBV29-1, the J call TRBJ2-1; the match to TRBD2 covers 13 bases. Trimming removed 7 bases from V and 6 bases from J; junction bases left unmatched: 6. This CDR3 is built from 14 residues. In germline, CDR1 is SQVTM, CDR2 ANQGSEA. CDR3 sequence reads: CSARRTSGSNEQFF. CDR3 nucleotide sequence: TGCAGCGCCCGTCGGACTAGCGGGAGCAATGAGCAGTTCTTC.

At least ten counts were recorded for this clonotype. This sequence joins TRBV12-3 or TRBV12-4 and TRBJ2-6; D ambiguous. The V gene lost 10 bases and the J gene lost 2 bases, with 9 bases spanning the gap. The CDR3 has 13 residues. In DNA, the CDR3 is TGTGCCATCCATGCTCCTGGGGCCAACGTCCTGACTTTC. It encodes CAIHAPGANVLTF.

Only a few counts were recorded for this clonotype. The chain links TRBV5-6 to TRBJ1-1; 8 bases fit TRBD1. The V segment lost 5 bases and the J segment 0 bases; nucleotides outside the gene matches: 9. The CDR3 is 16 amino acids. Looked up from germline, CDR1 is SGHDT and CDR2 is YYEEEE. The CDR3 nucleotides read TGTGCCAGCAGTCTCCCCGGACAGGGCGTGAACACTGAAGCTTTCTTT. Translated: CASSLPGQGVNTEAFF.

CDR3 sequence (DNA): TGTGCCAGCAGCTCCACCGGGACGGCGGTGCCAGTTGGCCCGAAAGAGACCCAGTACTTC. Translated, it gives CASSSTGTAVPVGPKETQYF. The chain links TRBV7-2 to TRBJ2-5, with D tentatively TRBD1 or TRBD2 (5 bases each). CDR3 size: 20 residues. Germline CDR1 SGHTA, CDR2 FQGNSA. Trimming stripped 4 bases from V and 3 bases from J, with 30 bases between. The full variable domain, rest sourced from reference TRBV7-2 and TRBJ2-5, is GAGVSQSPSNKVTEKGKDVELRCDPISGHTALYWYRQSLGQGLEFLIYFQGNSAPDKSGLPSDRFSAERTGGSVSTLTIQRTQQEDSAVYLCASSSTGTAVPVGPKETQYFGPGTRLLVL.

This clonotype was counted a few times. The chain employs TRBV12-3 or TRBV12-4 and TRBJ1-4; D is perhaps TRBD1 (6 bases). The CDR3 contains 15 residues. With 5 bases removed from V and 8 bases from J, the gap between germline ends came to 18 bases. The CDR3 DNA follows: TGTGCCAGCAGTCCGAGTTATGCCGGGGGCGAAAAACTGTTTTTT. Its protein product is CASSPSYAGGEKLFF.

The chain links TRBV7-8 to TRBJ1-2; TRBD1 agrees at 9 bases. The germline V gene has CDR1 SGHVS and CDR2 FQNEAQ. V was pared by 5 bases and J by 4 bases, with 11 bases of the junction left unmatched. There are 16 residues in the CDR3. In nucleotides, the CDR3 is TGTGCCAGCAGCAAGAGGACAGGGGCCAACCCCTATGGCTACACCTTC. It yields the protein CASSKRTGANPYGYTF.